The next 26 T cell receptor beta chains were all read from a single sample in a study of monozygotic twins with inflammatory bowel disease. Each CDR3 protein gets one entry in TCRdb, which reprocessed the 5' RACE reads and gives no DNA. In total, the table holds about 350,000 distinct CDR3 sequences. The sequencing sample was made of blood. The receptors come from a human donor with ulcerative colitis or Crohn's disease, or a healthy co-twin of an affected twin (not recorded which).

The chain carries TRBV5-1 and TRBJ2-2; checking the TCRdb D call of TRBD2 is not possible without DNA. The CDR3 is 14 residues long. Germline V gives CDR1 SGHRS, CDR2 YFSETQ. The CDR3 loop reads CASSLGLAAGELFF.

The genes are TRBV20-1 and TRBJ1-1; there is no DNA to check the TCRdb D call of TRBD1. The CDR3 extends over 11 amino acids. Germline values: CDR1 DFQATT, CDR2 SNEGSKA (reference sequence). This CDR3 reads CSARPGTEAFF.

The V call is TRBV14, the J call TRBJ2-5. Germline V lookup: CDR1 SGHDN, CDR2 FVKESK. The CDR3 extends over 11 amino acids. CDR3 loop: CASSQGASPYF.

The chain couples TRBV7-9 to TRBJ1-2; no DNA is available, so the TRBD1 call from TCRdb remains unchecked. Germline V gene data show CDR1 as SEHNR and CDR2 as FQNEAQ (reference sequence). The CDR3 spans 16 residues. CDR3 sequence reads: CAISDSLDGGPSGYTF. The whole variable domain, filled in from reference TRBV7-9 and TRBJ1-2, reads DTGVSQNPRHKITKRGQNVTFRCDPISEHNRLYWYRQTLGQGPEFLTYFQNEAQLEKSRLLSDRFSAERPKGSFSTLEIQRTEQGDSAMYLCAISDSLDGGPSGYTFGSGTRLTVV.

The V and J genes are TRBV7-8 and TRBJ2-1; without DNA, the TCRdb call of TRBD1 cannot be checked. The CDR3 runs to 17 residues. CDR1 is SGHVS, CDR2 FQNEAQ, per germline. The CDR3 sequence: CASSAQGPGQTYNEQFF.

The chain uses TRBV7-2 and TRBJ2-3. The CDR3 spans 13 residues. Germline V gives CDR1 SGHTA, CDR2 FQGNSA. CDR3 protein: CASSPNAGDTQYF.

The chain combines TRBV5-1 with TRBJ1-5; without DNA, the TCRdb call of TRBD1 cannot be checked. Germline values: CDR1 SGHRS, CDR2 YFSETQ. This CDR3 contains 19 residues. The CDR3 reads CASSQPRDRGVNSNQPQHF.

The rearrangement links TRBV27 to TRBJ2-1; TCRdb outputs TRBD2, but without DNA this stays unchecked. CDR3 size: 15 residues. CDR1 and CDR2 from the germline V gene are MNHEY and SMNVEV (reference sequence). This CDR3 reads CATQTGTSSYNEQFF.

The V and J genes are TRBV4-3 and TRBJ1-2; TCRdb's D call of TRBD1 is untestable without DNA. Germline V gene data show CDR1 as LGHNA and CDR2 as YSLEER. The CDR3 is made up of 17 amino acids. The CDR3 loop reads CASSQDRTGGGNYGYTF.

The chain couples TRBV1 to TRBJ1-2. TRBV1 is a pseudogene locus. This CDR3 has 16 amino acids. Here the CDR3 reads CTSSHVRYRFNYGYTF.

The rearrangement links TRBV2 to TRBJ2-1; the TCRdb call, TRBD2, lacks DNA for checking. The CDR3 has 18 amino acids. CDR1 SNHLY and CDR2 FYNNEI come from the germline V gene. CDR3: CASSEGFAGTSDQKEQFF.

V is TRBV30 and J is TRBJ2-1. Germline lookup yields CDR1 GTSNPN and CDR2 SVGIG (reference sequence). The CDR3 totals 11 residues. This CDR3 is CACRRSVVQFF. Looking up the rest from reference TRBV30 and TRBJ2-1 gives the full variable domain: SQTIHQWPATLVQPVGSPLSLECTVEGTSNPNLYWYRQAAGRGLQLLFYSVGIGQISSEVPQNLSASRPQDRQFILSSKKLLLSDSGFYLCACRRSVVQFFGPGTRLTVL.

This rearrangement joins TRBV10-3 to TRBJ1-2; lacking DNA, the TRBD1 call made by TCRdb goes unchecked. The V gene's germline CDR1 is ENHRY and CDR2 SYGVKD. The length of the CDR3 is 15 residues. The CDR3 spells CAITSSLQGKDGYTF.

The V gene is TRBV7-2, the J gene TRBJ2-3; TCRdb picks TRBD2, but there is no DNA to check that call. CDR1 and CDR2 (germline): SGHTA, FQGNSA. This CDR3 has 15 residues. The CDR3 is CASSLSSAGTDTQYF.

The chain couples TRBV5-1 to TRBJ2-7; TCRdb's D call, TRBD2, is unchecked because there is no DNA. Germline CDR1 is SGHRS and CDR2 is YFSETQ. The CDR3 has 20 residues. Here the CDR3 reads CASSLAKFSSGRAESYEQYF. Filled out from reference TRBV5-1 and TRBJ2-7, the complete variable domain reads KAGVTQTPRYLIKTRGQQVTLSCSPISGHRSVSWYQQTPGQGLQFLFEYFSETQRNKGNFPGRFSGRQFSNSRSEMNVSTLELGDSALYLCASSLAKFSSGRAESYEQYFGPGTRLTVT.

V usage is TRBV14 and J usage is TRBJ2-1; TCRdb reports TRBD2, a call that lacks DNA to check it against. This CDR3 has 17 amino acids. Germline CDR1 reads SGHDN; CDR2 reads FVKESK. The CDR3 spells CASSLRLAGASYNEQFF.

The chain has TRBV6-1 and TRBJ2-7; there is no DNA to check the TCRdb D call of TRBD1. This CDR3 comprises 15 residues. Germline CDR1 is MNHNS and CDR2 is SASEGT. The CDR3 protein is CASSERDGGPYEQYF.

The chain is built from TRBV29-1 and TRBJ2-1. CDR3 length equals 14 residues. Germline assignment: CDR1 SQVTM and CDR2 ANQGSEA. CDR3 loop: CSVVTVLPYNEQFF.

The V gene is TRBV20-1, the J gene TRBJ1-5; lacking DNA, the TRBD1 call made by TCRdb goes unchecked. CDR1 is DFQATT and CDR2 is SNEGSKA in the germline V gene (reference sequence). The CDR3 has 12 amino acids. The CDR3 here is CSARRGNQPQHF.

This chain joins TRBV11-2 and TRBJ2-5; TCRdb proposes TRBD2, but this gene call is untestable without DNA. The germline gives CDR1 SGHAT, CDR2 FQNNGV. The CDR3 length is 15 residues. The CDR3 loop reads CASSLGPGLQETQYF. Full variable domain (missing parts from reference TRBV11-2 and TRBJ2-5): EAGVAQSPRYKIIEKRQSVAFWCNPISGHATLYWYQQILGQGPKLLIQFQNNGVVDDSQLPKDRFSAERLKGVDSTLKIQPAKLEDSAVYLCASSLGPGLQETQYFGPGTRLLVL.

The rearrangement uses TRBV4-1 and TRBJ2-1; TCRdb outputs TRBD1, but without DNA this stays unchecked. The CDR3 consists of 14 residues. CDR1 and CDR2 (germline): MGHRA, YSYEKL. CDR3 residues: CASSQDGLPRSIFF.

V is TRBV5-6 and J is TRBJ2-5; TCRdb lists TRBD1, though no DNA is available to test this call. Germline-derived CDR1 and CDR2 are SGHDT and YYEEEE. This CDR3 comprises 14 residues. The CDR3 reads CASSVGWGSETQYF.

The CDR3 sequence is CASMLAGAIYNEQFF. This rearrangement joins TRBV5-1 to TRBJ2-1; TCRdb returns TRBD2, unconfirmable since there is no DNA. Germline CDR1 and CDR2: SGHRS and YFSETQ. The CDR3 covers 15 residues. Drawing the rest from reference TRBV5-1 and TRBJ2-1, the complete variable domain is KAGVTQTPRYLIKTRGQQVTLSCSPISGHRSVSWYQQTPGQGLQFLFEYFSETQRNKGNFPGRFSGRQFSNSRSEMNVSTLELGDSALYLCASMLAGAIYNEQFFGPGTRLTVL.

The chain uses TRBV7-2 and TRBJ2-1; TCRdb reports TRBD2, a call that lacks DNA to check it against. Looked up from germline, CDR1 is SGHTA and CDR2 is FQGNSA. This CDR3 has 16 residues. CDR3 amino acids: CASSSLTSGGGNEQFF.

The CDR3 sequence is CASSLAVSGANVLTF. This sequence joins TRBV5-1 and TRBJ2-6. The CDR3 is 15 amino acids. Germline lookup yields CDR1 SGHRS and CDR2 YFSETQ.

The chain joins TRBV6-2 or TRBV6-3 to TRBJ1-5; TCRdb's D gene call, TRBD1, goes unchecked for lack of DNA. CDR3 length: 13 amino acids. The germline CDR1 and CDR2 sequences are MNHEY and SVGEGT. CDR3 loop: CASRRQTNQPQHF.